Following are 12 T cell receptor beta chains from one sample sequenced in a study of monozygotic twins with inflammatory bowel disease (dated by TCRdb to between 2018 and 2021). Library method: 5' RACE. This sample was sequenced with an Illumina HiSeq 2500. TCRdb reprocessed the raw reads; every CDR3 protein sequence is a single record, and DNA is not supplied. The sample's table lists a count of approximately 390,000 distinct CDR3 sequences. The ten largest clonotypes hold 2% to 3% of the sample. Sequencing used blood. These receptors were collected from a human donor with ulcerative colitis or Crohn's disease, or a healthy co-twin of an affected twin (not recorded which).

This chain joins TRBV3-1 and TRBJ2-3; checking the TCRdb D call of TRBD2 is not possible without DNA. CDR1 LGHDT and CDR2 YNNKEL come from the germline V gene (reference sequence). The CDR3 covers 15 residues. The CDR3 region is CASSQELRGGQMQYF.

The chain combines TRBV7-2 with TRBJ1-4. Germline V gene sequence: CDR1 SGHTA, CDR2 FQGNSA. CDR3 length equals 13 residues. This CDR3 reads CASSWGLGEKLFF.

The CDR3 sequence is CASSQDGMNTDAFF. V is TRBV4-1 and J is TRBJ1-1. The CDR3 has 14 amino acids. Germline CDR1 is MGHRA and CDR2 is YSYEKL.

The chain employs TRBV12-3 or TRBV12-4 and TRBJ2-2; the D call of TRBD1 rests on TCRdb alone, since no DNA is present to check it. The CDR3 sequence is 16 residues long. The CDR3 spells CASSLKTGLDTGELFF.

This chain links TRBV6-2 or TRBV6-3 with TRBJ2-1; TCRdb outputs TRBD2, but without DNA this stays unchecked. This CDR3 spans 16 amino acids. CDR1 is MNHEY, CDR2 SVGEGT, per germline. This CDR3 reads CASRTGLAGVLGEQFF.

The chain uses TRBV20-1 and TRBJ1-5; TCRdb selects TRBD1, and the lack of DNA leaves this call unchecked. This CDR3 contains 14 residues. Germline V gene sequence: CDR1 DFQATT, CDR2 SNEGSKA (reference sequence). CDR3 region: CSARTRGRDQPQHF.

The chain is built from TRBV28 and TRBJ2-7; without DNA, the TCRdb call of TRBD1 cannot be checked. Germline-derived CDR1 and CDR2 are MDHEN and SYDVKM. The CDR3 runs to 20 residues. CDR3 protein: CASSPSIRDVYSRSSYEQYF.

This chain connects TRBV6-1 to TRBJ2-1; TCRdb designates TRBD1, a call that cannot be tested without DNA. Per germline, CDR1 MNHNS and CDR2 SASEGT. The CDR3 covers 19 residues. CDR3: CASSVRVDRKFSSYNEQFF.

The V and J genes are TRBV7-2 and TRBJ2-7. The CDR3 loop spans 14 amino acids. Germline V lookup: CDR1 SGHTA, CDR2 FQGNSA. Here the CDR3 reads CASSSYPWRYEQYF.

CDR3 sequence: CASSPSPGTGLNTGELFF. The V call is TRBV7-8, the J call TRBJ2-2; the D call of TRBD1 rests on TCRdb alone, since no DNA is present to check it. There are 18 residues in the CDR3. Germline lookup yields CDR1 SGHVS and CDR2 FQNEAQ.

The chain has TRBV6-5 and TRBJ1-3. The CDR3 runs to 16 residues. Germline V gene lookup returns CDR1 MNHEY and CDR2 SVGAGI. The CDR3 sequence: CASSYSSVYSGNTIYF.

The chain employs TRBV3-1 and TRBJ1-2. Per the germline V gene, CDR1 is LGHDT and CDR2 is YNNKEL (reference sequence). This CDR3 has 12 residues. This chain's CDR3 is CASSQGETGYTF.